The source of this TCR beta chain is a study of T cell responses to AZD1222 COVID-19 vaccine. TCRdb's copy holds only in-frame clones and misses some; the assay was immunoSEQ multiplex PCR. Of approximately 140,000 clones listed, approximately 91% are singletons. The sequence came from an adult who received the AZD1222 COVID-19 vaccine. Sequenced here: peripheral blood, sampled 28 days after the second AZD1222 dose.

For the CDR3, the DNA is TGTGCCAGCAGCTTAGATACCTTAGCGGGACTTTACAATGAGCAGTTCTTC. Its translation is CASSLDTLAGLYNEQFF. The rearrangement links TRBV11-2 to TRBJ2-1, with 8 bases identical to TRBD2. J gave up 4 bases and V 0 bases, and 8 bases lay outside the gene matches. CDR1 SGHAT and CDR2 FQNNGV come from the germline V gene. The CDR3 is made up of 17 amino acids.